This T cell receptor beta chain emerged from a study of blood T cell repertoires in COVID-19. Study in general: Specimens from acute and convalescent COVID-19 originated in the United States, Italy and Spain.

Profiling relied on immunoSEQ multiplex PCR, and the TCRdb table lists in-frame clones only, not all of them. The sample consists of approximately 170,000 clones, more than 70% of them appearing once. With regard to this clone: In the same sample, other DNA sequences code for this CDR3.

In germline, CDR1 is SGHNT, CDR2 YYREEE (reference sequence). V shed 2 bases, J shed 4 bases, and the junction held 4 bases outside the gene matches. The CDR3 has 14 residues. This chain connects TRBV5-4 to TRBJ2-5; 8 bases fit TRBD1. Sequencing input: peripheral blood. This receptor was obtained from a man aged 50 or older who had recovered from COVID-19. CDR3 sequence (DNA): TGTGCCAGCAGCTTAACAGGGGGAGGAGAGACCCAGTACTTC. Translation: CASSLTGGGETQYF.